Listed below are T cell receptor beta chains from one sample, sequenced in a study of shared clonotypes between healthy human individuals. Repertoires were generated with immunoSEQ multiplex PCR, while TCRdb's copy carries only in-frame clones and drops some. Seen here are around 2,000,000 clones, approximately 94% observed once, and the top ten hold 0.9% to 1.3%. Sequencing was carried out using naive CD8+ T cells sorted from blood. The receptors derive from a man aged 18 to 29 in good health. Each CDR3 is given with its conserved first and last residue. Fields, in order: clone size, D gene, V gene, J gene, CDR3 DNA, CDR3 protein. A D gene is named only where the DNA matches it firmly. Size is stated for part of the rows, as once, few or many counts, or as a class when the clone is expanded.

NA	NA	TRBV30	TRBJ2-7	TGTGCCTGGAGTGGACAGAGCTCATACGAGCAGTACTTC	CAWSGQSSYEQYF
NA	NA	TRBV7-6	TRBJ2-1	TGTGCCAGCAGCTGGATGACAGGTTACAATGAGCAGTTCTTC	CASSWMTGYNEQFF
NA	NA	TRBV7-9	TRBJ1-2	TGTGCCAGCAGCACAGACACCGCCTATGGCTACACCTTC	CASSTDTAYGYTF
once	NA	TRBV19	TRBJ2-7	TGTGCCAGTAGTTTCCGGGCTCGGTACGAGCAGTACTTC	CASSFRARYEQYF
NA	TRBD2	TRBV4-1	TRBJ2-3	TGCGCCAGCAGCCTTAGCGGGGATACGCAGTATTTT	CASSLSGDTQYF
NA	NA	TRBV5-1	TRBJ1-4	TGCGCCAGCAGCTTATTGGGATCTAATGAAAAACTGTTTTTT	CASSLLGSNEKLFF
NA	NA	TRBV7-2	TRBJ2-7	TGTGCCAGCAGTTTCAGGGGTTCCTACGAGCAGTACTTC	CASSFRGSYEQYF
NA	NA	TRBV19	TRBJ2-5	TGTGCCAGCCTAAAAAGGCACAGATCAGAAGAGACCCAGTACTTC	CASLKRHRSEETQYF
NA	NA	TRBV29-1	TRBJ2-1	TGCAGCGTCGCCGAAAAGTACAGGGTCTCCTACATCTACAATGAGCAGTTCTTC	CSVAEKYRVSYIYNEQFF
NA	NA	TRBV2	TRBJ1-4	TGTGCCAGCAGCGATAAAGTTAAACTGTTTTTT	CASSDKVKLFF
NA	TRBD1	TRBV10-1	TRBJ1-4	TGCGCCAGCAGCGAGTACAGGGGAGCAAATGAAAAACTGTTTTTT	CASSEYRGANEKLFF
NA	NA	TRBV27	TRBJ2-7	TGTGCCAGCAGTCCCCGGGGGACCCTCTACGAGCAGTACTTC	CASSPRGTLYEQYF
NA	NA	TRBV7-9	TRBJ1-1	TGTGCCAGCAGCTTAGGAGGGGTCCTCATGAACACTGAAGCTTTCTTT	CASSLGGVLMNTEAFF
NA	TRBD2	TRBV7-2	TRBJ2-1	TGTGCCAGCAGCTTTGTAGCGGGGTCCTACAATGAGCAGTTCTTC	CASSFVAGSYNEQFF
NA	NA	TRBV4-3	TRBJ2-7	TGCGCCAGCAGCCAAGAAGTGGGCTACGAGCAGTACTTC	CASSQEVGYEQYF
once	TRBD1	TRBV5-1	TRBJ1-1	TGCGCCAGCAGCCCGAGACAGGGGGCTTTGGGCACTGAAGCTTTCTTT	CASSPRQGALGTEAFF
NA	TRBD2	TRBV28	TRBJ2-3	TGTGCCAGCACTTTAGGACTAGCGGGGGGCCCGGGTGAGGATACGCAGTATTTT	CASTLGLAGGPGEDTQYF
NA	TRBD2	TRBV30	TRBJ2-3	TGTGCCTGGATGGGCTATGGCGGGAGTCCAGATACGCAGTATTTT	CAWMGYGGSPDTQYF
NA	TRBD2	TRBV4-1	TRBJ2-5	TGCGCCAGCAGCCCAGGACTAGCGGGGGAAGAGACCCAGTACTTC	CASSPGLAGEETQYF
NA	TRBD2	TRBV4-1	TRBJ2-7	TGCGCCAGCAGCAGATCAGCGGGGGGCTTAGTAGTCTACGAGCAGTACTTC	CASSRSAGGLVVYEQYF
NA	NA	TRBV30	TRBJ1-1	TGTGCCTGGAGTGTTTTGGGGGACACTGAAGCTTTCTTT	CAWSVLGDTEAFF
once	NA	TRBV27	TRBJ1-4	TGTGCCAGCAGTCTACACCCGACTGGGACTAATGAAAAACTGTTTTTT	CASSLHPTGTNEKLFF
NA	NA	TRBV5-6	TRBJ1-6	TGTGCCAGCAGCTTTGCCAGGACAAATAACAATTCACCCCTCCACTTT	CASSFARTNNNSPLHF
NA	TRBD1	TRBV7-4	TRBJ2-2	TGTGCCAGCAACTTCTACAACCCAGGGGGCGGTTGTCGCTCGAACACCGGGGAGCTGTTTTTT	CASNFYNPGGGCRSNTGELFF
NA	NA	TRBV27	TRBJ2-1	TGTGCCAGCAGTTTATCGCCGCCGGACAATGAGCAGTTCTTC	CASSLSPPDNEQFF
NA	NA	TRBV7-9	TRBJ2-7	TGTGCCAGCACCTGGAACTACGAGCAGTACTTC	CASTWNYEQYF
NA	NA	TRBV30	TRBJ1-2	TGTGCCTGGAAGGATGTCCATGGCTACACCTTC	CAWKDVHGYTF
NA	NA	TRBV11-2	TRBJ2-3	TGTGCCAGCGGAGCTGGGTCAGATACGCAGTATTTT	CASGAGSDTQYF